One T cell receptor (beta chain) is described in this entry. Its target antigen remains unknown. No clone much larger than this one lies a single base away; base qualities are absent. The record originates from a study of metastatic and nonmetastatic thyroid tumors (dated by TCRdb to the early 2020s). In terms of the full investigation: For patients with malignant and with benign thyroid disease, the researchers compared repertoires between peripheral blood samples and tumor or nodule tissue samples.

None of the patients had been given any treatment before thyroid surgery. Using T-cell receptor beta sequencing, the study looked back at clinical samples from patients collected from about 2011 to 2018. Libraries were built with PCR. Sequenced on an Illumina HiSeq 4000. High-throughput sequencing was used to profile the CDR3 region of the TCR beta-chain in every patient. The source study handled its data this way. The researchers built a classifier to tell apart papillary thyroid cancer patients with distant metastasis, based on CDR3 differences among clinicopathological groups. To measure repertoire diversity the researchers used the Shannon index, while the Morisita-Horn index served to gauge how similar the tumor and blood repertoires were. Starting from the raw public reads, TCRdb applied fastp trimming at Q25, assembled clones with MiXCR and retained in-frame beta chains. The authors' filters were not applied to this entry. The sample contains 15,000 to 20,000 clones, about 26% of them found a single time. The ten largest clones represent roughly a tenth of the sample.

The paper as a whole reports these results and caveats: TCR beta diversity was reported as significantly higher in malignant tumors than in benign nodules, in both blood and tumor samples.

CDR1 SNHLY and CDR2 FYNNEI are derived from the germline V gene. V lost 8 bases and J lost 0 bases; the stretch between them is 11 bases long. Its CDR3 holds 13 amino acids, cysteine through phenylalanine. Just the 39-base CDR3 DNA is kept, in frame starting at base 1. The chain employs TRBV2 and TRBJ2-7; TRBD1 is a possible D gene, resting on 6 matching bases. The source material was adjacent normal tissue. The clonotype originates from a female donor with papillary thyroid cancer or a benign thyroid nodule (not recorded which). Some clones in this sample may be carry-over from other donors' samples. The CDR3 in this case is CASARDNSYEQYF. The DNA sequence is given as TGTGCCAGCGCCAGGGACAACTCCTACGAGCAGTACTTC.